This is a list of T cell receptor beta chains from one sample in a study of response to subunit inactivated influenza vaccine. TCRdb redid the calling of the RT-PCR reads with MiXCR, one entry per CDR3 protein. The sample includes about 570,000 distinct CDR3 sequences, 10% to 12% of them seen just once. These same records also appear under a second study, on T cells expressing NK-cell markers.

The specimen was PBMCs from blood, collected on the day of vaccination. These TCRs come from a man in his fifties or sixties who received an inactivated influenza vaccine. Each CDR3 is given with its conserved first and last residue. A D gene is named only where the DNA matches it firmly. The size entry is marked missing in some rows and otherwise reads once, few, many or a size class.

>TRBV28|-|TRBD1|TRBJ2-3
TGTGCCAGCAGTAGTGCCGGGACAGGGGTAATGGTCACAGATACGCAGTATTTT
CASSSAGTGVMVTDTQYF
>TRBV7-9|few|-|TRBJ1-2
TGTGCCAGCAGCTTTGGACTGTCCAACTATGGCTACACCTTC
CASSFGLSNYGYTF
>TRBV5-1|many|TRBD1|TRBJ2-5
TGCGCCAGCAGCTTGCGGACAGGGGGTTCTGAGACCCAGTACTTC
CASSLRTGGSETQYF
>TRBV5-1|many|-|TRBJ1-1
TGCGCCAGCAGCTTAACGGGGGTAAACACTGAAGCTTTCTTT
CASSLTGVNTEAFF
>TRBV6-5|few|-|TRBJ1-2
TGTGCCAGCAGTTACGGGCTCTATGGCTACACCTTC
CASSYGLYGYTF
>TRBV6-1|-|TRBD2|TRBJ2-1
TGTGCCAGCCGAGGGGGACTAGCGGGAGTTCAGTCCTACAATGAGCAGTTCTTC
CASRGGLAGVQSYNEQFF
>TRBV10-3|few|-|TRBJ1-3
TGTGCCATCAGTGATATCGATTCTGGAAACACCATATATTTT
CAISDIDSGNTIYF
>TRBV12-3/TRBV12-4|few|TRBD1|TRBJ2-1
TGTGCCAGCAGTTACAGGGGCTGGGAGCAGTTCTTC
CASSYRGWEQFF
>TRBV2|-|-|TRBJ2-2
TGTGCCAGCAAAGAGGGGAAAAGGGCCGGGGAGCTGTTTTTT
CASKEGKRAGELFF
>TRBV5-1|many|TRBD1|TRBJ1-2
TGCGCCAGCAGCGGGACAGGGGGGTCGGAGGGCTACACCTTC
CASSGTGGSEGYTF
>TRBV6-1|many|TRBD1|TRBJ1-3
TGTGCCAGCAGTACAGGGGGTTCTGGAAACACCATATATTTT
CASSTGGSGNTIYF
>TRBV6-2/TRBV6-3|-|-|TRBJ2-7
TGTGCCAGCAGTTACAAGCAGGGAAAGTACGAGCAGTACTTC
CASSYKQGKYEQYF
>TRBV24-1|few|-|TRBJ1-3
TGTGCCACCAGCCCCGGGGGGGCAGGCACCATATATTTT
CATSPGGAGTIYF
>TRBV9|-|-|TRBJ2-5
TGTGCCAGCAGCCAACTAGGAGGGGAGACCCAGTACTTC
CASSQLGGETQYF
>TRBV10-3|few|-|TRBJ2-2
TGTGCCATCAGTGAGGGTCACGGCGGGGAGCTGTTTTTT
CAISEGHGGELFF
>TRBV14|few|TRBD1|TRBJ1-1
TGTGCCAGCAGCCAAGAGGGCAGGGGGCGGACTGAAGCTTTCTTT
CASSQEGRGRTEAFF
>TRBV11-2|many|TRBD1|TRBJ2-3
TGTGCCAGCAGCTTAGGCGGACAGGGTGACGGTAACACAGATACGCAGTATTTT
CASSLGGQGDGNTDTQYF
>TRBV12-3/TRBV12-4|-|TRBD1|TRBJ2-3
TGTGCCAGCAGTTTTACTTTCGGGACAGGGGCCACAGATACGCAGTATTTT
CASSFTFGTGATDTQYF
>TRBV3-1|-|TRBD2|TRBJ2-5
TGTGCCTTCAGCTCTGGGACTAGCGGGAACTACTTCCAAGAGACCCAGTACTTC
CAFSSGTSGNYFQETQYF
>TRBV7-2|few|-|TRBJ2-7
TGTGCCAGCAGCTCCCACAGGGCTTCCGAGCAGTACTTC
CASSSHRASEQYF
>TRBV7-2|few|-|TRBJ1-5
TGTGCCAGCAGCTTAGTAGGAGCTTATGTAGAGCCCCAGCATTTT
CASSLVGAYVEPQHF
>TRBV7-2|few|-|TRBJ2-5
TGTGCCAGCAGCTTGGGCCGGGGAAGGCAACGGGAAGAGACCCAGTACTTC
CASSLGRGRQREETQYF
>TRBV7-9|many|-|TRBJ1-2
TGTGCCAGCAGCTTAGGCACCGGGCGGGGCTACACCTTC
CASSLGTGRGYTF
>TRBV4-1|-|-|TRBJ1-5
TGCGCCAGCAGCCGTAATTTCGGGGGGCAGCCCCAGCATTTT
CASSRNFGGQPQHF
>TRBV12-3/TRBV12-4|many|-|TRBJ2-1
TGTGCCAGCAGCATGACCGGGACGGCGGACCGCAATGAGCAGTTCTTC
CASSMTGTADRNEQFF
>TRBV5-1|many|-|TRBJ2-2
TGTGCCAGCAGCTTAGGCTCCAACACCGGGGAGCTGTTTTTT
CASSLGSNTGELFF
>TRBV11-2|few|TRBD2|TRBJ2-1
TGTGCCAGCAGCTTGAAGCGGGGGGCGTTATACAATGAGCAGTTCTTC
CASSLKRGALYNEQFF
>TRBV20-1|many|-|TRBJ1-2
TGCAGTGCCAGGCGACTAAGGGACTATGGCTACACCTTC
CSARRLRDYGYTF